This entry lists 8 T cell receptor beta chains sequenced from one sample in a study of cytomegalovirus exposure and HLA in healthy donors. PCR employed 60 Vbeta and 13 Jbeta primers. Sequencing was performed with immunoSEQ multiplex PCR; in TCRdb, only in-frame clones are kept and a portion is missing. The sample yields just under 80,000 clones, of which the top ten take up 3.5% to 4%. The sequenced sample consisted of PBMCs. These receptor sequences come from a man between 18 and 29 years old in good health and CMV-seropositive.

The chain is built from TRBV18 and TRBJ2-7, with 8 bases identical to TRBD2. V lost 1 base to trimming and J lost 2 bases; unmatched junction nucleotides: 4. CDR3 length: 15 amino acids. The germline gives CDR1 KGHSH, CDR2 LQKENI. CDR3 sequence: CASSPRREGPYEQYF. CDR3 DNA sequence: TGTGCCAGCTCACCACGCCGGGAGGGCCCCTACGAGCAGTACTTC.

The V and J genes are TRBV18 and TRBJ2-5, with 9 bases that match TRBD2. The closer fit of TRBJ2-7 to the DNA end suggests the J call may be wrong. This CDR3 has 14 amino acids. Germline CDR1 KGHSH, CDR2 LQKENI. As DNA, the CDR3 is TGTGCCAGCTCGTATCTGGCGGGGGGGTACGAGCAGTACTTC. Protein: CASSYLAGGYEQYF.

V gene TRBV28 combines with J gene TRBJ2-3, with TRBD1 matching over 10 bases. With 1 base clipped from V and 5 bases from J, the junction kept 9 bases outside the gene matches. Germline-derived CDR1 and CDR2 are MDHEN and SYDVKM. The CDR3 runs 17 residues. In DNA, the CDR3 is TGTGCCAGCAGTTTATCGGAGGGGACAGGGGTCGGAGATACGCAGTATTTT. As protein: CASSLSEGTGVGDTQYF.

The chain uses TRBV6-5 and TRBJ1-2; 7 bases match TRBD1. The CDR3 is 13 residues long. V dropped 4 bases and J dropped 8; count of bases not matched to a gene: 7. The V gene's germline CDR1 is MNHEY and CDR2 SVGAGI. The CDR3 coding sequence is TGTGCCAGCAGTTTGACAGGGTTATCGGGCTACACCTTC. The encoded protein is CASSLTGLSGYTF.

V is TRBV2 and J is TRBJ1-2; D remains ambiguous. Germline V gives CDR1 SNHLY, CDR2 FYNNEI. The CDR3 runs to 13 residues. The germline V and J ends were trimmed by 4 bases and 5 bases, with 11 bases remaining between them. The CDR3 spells CASSGAQQYGYTF. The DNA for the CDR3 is TGTGCCAGCAGTGGAGCACAGCAATATGGCTACACCTTC.

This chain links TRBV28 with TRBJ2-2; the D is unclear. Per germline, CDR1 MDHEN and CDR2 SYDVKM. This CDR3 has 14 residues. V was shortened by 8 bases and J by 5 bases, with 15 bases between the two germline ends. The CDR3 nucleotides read TGTGCCAGCCTGGAATCAGGTGATACCGGGGAGCTGTTTTTT. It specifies CASLESGDTGELFF.

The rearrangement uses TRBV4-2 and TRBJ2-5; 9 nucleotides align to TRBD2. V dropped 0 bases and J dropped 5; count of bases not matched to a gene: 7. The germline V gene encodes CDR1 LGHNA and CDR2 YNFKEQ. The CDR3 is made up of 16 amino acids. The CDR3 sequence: CASSQDGAGGAETQYF. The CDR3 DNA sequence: TGTGCCAGCAGCCAAGATGGGGCGGGAGGGGCGGAGACCCAGTACTTC.

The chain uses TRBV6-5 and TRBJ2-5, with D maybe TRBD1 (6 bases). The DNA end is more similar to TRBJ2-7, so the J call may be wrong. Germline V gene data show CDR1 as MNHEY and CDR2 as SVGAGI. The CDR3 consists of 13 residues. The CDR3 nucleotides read TGTGCCAGCAGTTCTAGGGGGTCCTACGAGCAGTACTTC. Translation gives CASSSRGSYEQYF.